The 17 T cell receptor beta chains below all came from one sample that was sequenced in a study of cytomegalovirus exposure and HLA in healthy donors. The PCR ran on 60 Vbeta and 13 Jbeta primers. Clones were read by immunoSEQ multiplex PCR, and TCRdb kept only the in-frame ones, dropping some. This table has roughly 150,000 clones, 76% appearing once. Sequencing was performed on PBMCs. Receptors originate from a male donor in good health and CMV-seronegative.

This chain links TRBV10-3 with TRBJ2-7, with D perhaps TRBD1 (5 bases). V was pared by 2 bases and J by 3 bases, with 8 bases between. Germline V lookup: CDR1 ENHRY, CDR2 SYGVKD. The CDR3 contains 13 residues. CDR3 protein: CAISETDSYEQYF. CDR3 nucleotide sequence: TGTGCCATCAGTGAGACCGACAGCTACGAGCAGTACTTC.

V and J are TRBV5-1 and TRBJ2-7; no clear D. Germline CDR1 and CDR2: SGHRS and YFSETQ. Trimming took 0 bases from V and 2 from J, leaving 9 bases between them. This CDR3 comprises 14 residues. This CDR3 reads CASSLVIPPYEQYF. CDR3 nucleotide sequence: TGCGCCAGCAGCTTGGTTATCCCCCCCTACGAGCAGTACTTC. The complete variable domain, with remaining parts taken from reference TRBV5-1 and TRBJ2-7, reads KAGVTQTPRYLIKTRGQQVTLSCSPISGHRSVSWYQQTPGQGLQFLFEYFSETQRNKGNFPGRFSGRQFSNSRSEMNVSTLELGDSALYLCASSLVIPPYEQYFGPGTRLTVT.

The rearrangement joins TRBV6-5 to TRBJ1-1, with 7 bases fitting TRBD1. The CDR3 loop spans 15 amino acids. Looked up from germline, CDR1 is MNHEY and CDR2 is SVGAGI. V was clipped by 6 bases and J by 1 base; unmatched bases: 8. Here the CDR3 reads CASRMGTGENTEAFF. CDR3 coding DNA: TGTGCCAGCAGAATGGGCACAGGGGAGAACACTGAAGCTTTCTTT.

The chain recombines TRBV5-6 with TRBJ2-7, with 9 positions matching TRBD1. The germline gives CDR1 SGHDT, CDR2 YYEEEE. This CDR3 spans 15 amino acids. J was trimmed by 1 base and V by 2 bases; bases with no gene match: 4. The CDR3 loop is CASSFRDRVSYEQYF. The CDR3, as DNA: TGTGCCAGCAGCTTCCGGGACAGGGTGTCCTACGAGCAGTACTTC. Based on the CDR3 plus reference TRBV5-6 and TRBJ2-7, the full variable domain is DAGVTQSPTHLIKTRGQQVTLRCSPKSGHDTVSWYQQALGQGPQFIFQYYEEEERQRGNFPDRFSGHQFPNYSSELNVNALLLGDSALYLCASSFRDRVSYEQYFGPGTRLTVT.

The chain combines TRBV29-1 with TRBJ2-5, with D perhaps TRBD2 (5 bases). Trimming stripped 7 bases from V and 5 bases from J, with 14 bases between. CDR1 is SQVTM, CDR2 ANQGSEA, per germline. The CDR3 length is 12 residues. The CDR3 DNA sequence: TGCAGCGCTCGGGCCCGGAGGGAGACCCAGTACTTC. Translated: CSARARRETQYF.

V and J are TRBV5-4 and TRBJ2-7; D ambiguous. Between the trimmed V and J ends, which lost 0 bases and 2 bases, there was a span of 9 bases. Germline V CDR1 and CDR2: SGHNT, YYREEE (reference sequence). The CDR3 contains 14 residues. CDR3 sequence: CASSLAPGTYEQYF. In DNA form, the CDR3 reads TGTGCCAGCAGCTTGGCTCCCGGTACCTACGAGCAGTACTTC. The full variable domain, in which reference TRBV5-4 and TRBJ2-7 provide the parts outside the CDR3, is ETGVTQSPTHLIKTRGQQVTLRCSSQSGHNTVSWYQQALGQGPQFIFQYYREEENGRGNFPPRFSGLQFPNYSSELNVNALELDDSALYLCASSLAPGTYEQYFGPGTRLTVT.

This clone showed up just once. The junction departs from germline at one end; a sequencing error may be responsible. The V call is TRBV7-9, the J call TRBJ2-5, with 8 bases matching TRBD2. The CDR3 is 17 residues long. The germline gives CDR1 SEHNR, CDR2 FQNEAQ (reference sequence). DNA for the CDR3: TGTTCCAGCAGCGCTGCTGGCGGGGGGCATTCCCAAGAGACCCAGTACTTC. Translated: CSSSAAGGGHSQETQYF.

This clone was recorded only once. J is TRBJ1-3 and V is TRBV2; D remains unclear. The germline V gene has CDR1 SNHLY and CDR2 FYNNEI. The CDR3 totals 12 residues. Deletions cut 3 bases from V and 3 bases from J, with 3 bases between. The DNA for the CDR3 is TGTGCCAGCAGTGACTATGGAAACACCATATATTTT. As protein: CASSDYGNTIYF.

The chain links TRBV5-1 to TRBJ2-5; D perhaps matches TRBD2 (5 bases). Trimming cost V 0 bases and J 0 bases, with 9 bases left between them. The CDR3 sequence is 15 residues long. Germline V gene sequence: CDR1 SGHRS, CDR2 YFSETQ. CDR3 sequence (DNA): TGCGCCAGCAGCTTGGGCCGGGGTTACCAAGAGACCCAGTACTTC. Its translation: CASSLGRGYQETQYF.

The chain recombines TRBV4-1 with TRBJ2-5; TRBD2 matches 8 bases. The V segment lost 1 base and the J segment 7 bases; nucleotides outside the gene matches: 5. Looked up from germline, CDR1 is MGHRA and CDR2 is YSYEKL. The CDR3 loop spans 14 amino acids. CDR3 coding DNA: TGCGCCAGCAGCCAAGGGGGACTAGGCGGGACCCAGTACTTC. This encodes CASSQGGLGGTQYF.

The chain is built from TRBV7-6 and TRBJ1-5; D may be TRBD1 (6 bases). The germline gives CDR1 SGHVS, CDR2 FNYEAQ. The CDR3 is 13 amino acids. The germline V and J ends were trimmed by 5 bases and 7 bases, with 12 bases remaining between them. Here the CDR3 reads CASSAEQGQPQHF. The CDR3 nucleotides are TGTGCCAGCAGCGCGGAACAGGGCCAGCCCCAGCATTTT.

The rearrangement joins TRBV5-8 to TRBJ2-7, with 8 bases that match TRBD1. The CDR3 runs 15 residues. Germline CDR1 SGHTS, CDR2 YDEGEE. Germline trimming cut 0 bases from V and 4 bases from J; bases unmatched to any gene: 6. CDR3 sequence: CASSLAPGGSYEQYF. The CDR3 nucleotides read TGTGCCAGCAGCTTGGCGCCAGGGGGCAGTTACGAGCAGTACTTC. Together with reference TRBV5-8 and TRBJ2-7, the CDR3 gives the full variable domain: EAGVTQSPTHLIKTRGQQATLRCSPISGHTSVYWYQQALGLGLQFLLWYDEGEERNRGNFPPRFSGRQFPNYSSELNVNALELEDSALYLCASSLAPGGSYEQYFGPGTRLTVT.

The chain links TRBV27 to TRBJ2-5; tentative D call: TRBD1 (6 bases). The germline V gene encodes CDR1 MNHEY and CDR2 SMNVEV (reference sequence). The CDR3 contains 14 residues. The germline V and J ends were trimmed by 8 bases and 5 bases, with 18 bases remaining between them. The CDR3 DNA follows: TGTGCCAGCGCCTTATCAGGGGCAGGGGAGACCCAGTACTTC. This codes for CASALSGAGETQYF.

The CDR3 DNA is TGTGCCAGCAGCGAGCAGCGCTCTGGGGCCAACGTCCTGACTTTC. It yields the protein CASSEQRSGANVLTF. The gene calls are TRBV28 and TRBJ2-6, with D uncertain. The germline V gene has CDR1 MDHEN and CDR2 SYDVKM. Trimming shortened V by 6 bases and J by 0 bases, and 9 bases separated the two germline ends. This CDR3 has 15 amino acids.

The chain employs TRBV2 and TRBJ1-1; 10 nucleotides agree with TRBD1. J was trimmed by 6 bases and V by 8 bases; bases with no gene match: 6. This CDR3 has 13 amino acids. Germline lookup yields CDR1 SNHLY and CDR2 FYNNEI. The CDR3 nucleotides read TGTGCCAGCGTTCCGGGACAGGGGTCTGAAGCTTTCTTT. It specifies CASVPGQGSEAFF. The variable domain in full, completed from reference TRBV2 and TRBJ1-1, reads EPEVTQTPSHQVTQMGQEVILRCVPISNHLYFYWYRQILGQKVEFLVSFYNNEISEKSEIFDDQFSVERPDGSNFTLKIRSTKLEDSAMYFCASVPGQGSEAFFGQGTRLTVV.

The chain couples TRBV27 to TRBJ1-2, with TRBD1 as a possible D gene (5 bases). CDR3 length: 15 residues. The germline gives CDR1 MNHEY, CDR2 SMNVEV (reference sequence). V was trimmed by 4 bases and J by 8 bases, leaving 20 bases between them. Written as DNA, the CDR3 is TGTGCCAGCAGTTATTTGGGGGGAGGGGCGCAGGGCTACACCTTC. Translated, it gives CASSYLGGGAQGYTF.

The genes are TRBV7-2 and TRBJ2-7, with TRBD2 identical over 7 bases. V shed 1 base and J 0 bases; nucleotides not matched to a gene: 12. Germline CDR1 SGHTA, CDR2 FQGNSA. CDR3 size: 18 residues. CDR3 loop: CASSLVVPLAASSYEQYF. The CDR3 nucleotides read TGTGCCAGCAGCTTAGTCGTCCCCCTAGCGGCTAGCTCCTACGAGCAGTACTTC.